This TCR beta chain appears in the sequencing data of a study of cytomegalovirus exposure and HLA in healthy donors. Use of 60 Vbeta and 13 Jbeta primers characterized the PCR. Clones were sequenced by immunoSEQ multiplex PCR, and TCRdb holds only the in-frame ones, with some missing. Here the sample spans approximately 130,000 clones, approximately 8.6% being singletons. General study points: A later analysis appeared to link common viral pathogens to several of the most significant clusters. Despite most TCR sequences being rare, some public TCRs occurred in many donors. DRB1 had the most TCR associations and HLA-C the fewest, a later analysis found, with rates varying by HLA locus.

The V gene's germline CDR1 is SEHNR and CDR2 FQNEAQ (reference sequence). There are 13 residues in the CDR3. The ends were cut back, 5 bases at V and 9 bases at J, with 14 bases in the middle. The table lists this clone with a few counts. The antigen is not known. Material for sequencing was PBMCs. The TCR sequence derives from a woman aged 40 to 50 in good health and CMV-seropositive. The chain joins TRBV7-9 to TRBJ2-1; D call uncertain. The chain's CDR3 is CASSPPGRGEQFF. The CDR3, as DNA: TGTGCCAGCAGCCCACCGGGTAGAGGTGAGCAGTTCTTC.